These T cell receptor beta chains were read from a single sample in a study of blood T cells in healthy people across ages. MiXCR was run by TCRdb on the 5' RACE reads, yielding one entry per CDR3 protein. In the table there are 1.5 million to 2 million distinct CDR3 sequences, roughly 52% of which are singletons. The sequencing sample was made of blood. The receptors originated from a middle-aged woman in good health. The CDR3 runs from the conserved cysteine through the conserved F or W. A D gene is named only where the DNA matches it firmly. Clone size is given for some rows only: seen once, a few or many times, or a class if the clone is expanded.

abundance,j_gene,v_gene,d_gene,CDR3nt,CDR3aa
.,TRBJ2-7,TRBV6-5,.,TGTGCCAGCCTGTCCAGGGGACTCGACGAGCAGTACTTC,CASLSRGLDEQYF
.,TRBJ1-2,TRBV28,.,TGTGCCAGCAGTCCCCCCGGACGGACTAACTATGGCTACACCTTC,CASSPPGRTNYGYTF
.,TRBJ2-1,TRBV6-6,.,TGTGCCAGCAGGGAATCGGATTGGGGGCAGTTCTTC,CASRESDWGQFF
few,TRBJ1-1,TRBV28,.,TGTGCCAGCAGTACGCCGTCGGGGGACACTGAAGCTTTCTTT,CASSTPSGDTEAFF
.,TRBJ2-5,TRBV12-3/TRBV12-4,TRBD1,TGTGCCAGCAGTCGGGACAGGGGATGGGAGACCCAGTACTTC,CASSRDRGWETQYF
.,TRBJ1-1,TRBV4-1,TRBD1,TGCGCCAGCAGCCATCCAAGGGGACAGCTACCTTTGAACACTGAAGCTTTCTTT,CASSHPRGQLPLNTEAFF
.,TRBJ1-5,TRBV28,.,TGTGCCAGCAGTTTTTCCCTAAGCAATCAGCCCCAGCATTTT,CASSFSLSNQPQHF
.,TRBJ2-7,TRBV6-2/TRBV6-3,.,TGTGCCAGCAGTTCATCCGGCGGAGGGAAACCCCACGAGCAGTACTTC,CASSSSGGGKPHEQYF
.,TRBJ1-1,TRBV29-1,.,TGCAGCGTTAAAAGGGGGAGTGGTAACACTGAAGCTTTCTTT,CSVKRGSGNTEAFF
.,TRBJ1-2,TRBV21-1,.,TGTGCCAGCAGCAAGCCGCTAGGGACTAACTATGGCTACACCTTC,CASSKPLGTNYGYTF
.,TRBJ2-2,TRBV29-1,.,TGCAGCGTTGGGGGACACAGGACCGGGGAGCTGTTTTTT,CSVGGHRTGELFF
.,TRBJ2-1,TRBV2,TRBD2,TGTGCCAGCACCGCAGGACTAGCGGGGAACAATGAGCAGTTCTTC,CASTAGLAGNNEQFF
.,TRBJ2-7,TRBV5-1,.,TGCGCCAGCAGCTTGGGACAGGACGGAGCCTACGAGCAGTACTTC,CASSLGQDGAYEQYF
.,TRBJ2-7,TRBV4-3,TRBD2,TGCGCCAGCAGCCAAGATCCCGGCGGGGGGGCCAACATTGAGCAGTACTTC,CASSQDPGGGANIEQYF
many,TRBJ2-5,TRBV12-3/TRBV12-4,.,TGTGCCAGCAGTTTATCGGGAATTGGAGAGACCCAGTACTTC,CASSLSGIGETQYF
.,TRBJ1-2,TRBV7-9,.,TGTGCCAGCAGCTCCCGGGACGCACCAGGCTATGGCTACACCTTC,CASSSRDAPGYGYTF
.,TRBJ1-2,TRBV28,TRBD1,TGTGCCAGCAGTTACGGGACAGTTGATTTTTCTGGGTATGGCTACACCTTC,CASSYGTVDFSGYGYTF
.,TRBJ2-1,TRBV28,TRBD2,TGTGCCAGCAGCCCCGGGCTAGCGGGGGCCAACCGGGGGCAGTTCTTC,CASSPGLAGANRGQFF
.,TRBJ2-1,TRBV6-2/TRBV6-3,.,TGTGCCAGCAGTTACGGTGGGCGGGCGCAGTTCTTC,CASSYGGRAQFF
few,TRBJ2-5,TRBV28,TRBD2,TGTGCCAGCAGCCACGGAGCTAGCGGGGGGTCTCAGTACTTC,CASSHGASGGSQYF
.,TRBJ2-3,TRBV6-6,TRBD2,TGTGCCAGCAGGATACTAGCGGGGGGAGCAGATACGCAGTATTTT,CASRILAGGADTQYF
few,TRBJ2-1,TRBV5-5,.,TGTGCCAGCAGCGCTGGGGGGGCGAACAATGAGCAGTTCTTC,CASSAGGANNEQFF
.,TRBJ1-5,TRBV20-1,.,TGCAGTGCTAGAGGTACAGGGATACGCAATCAGCCCCAGCATTTT,CSARGTGIRNQPQHF
.,TRBJ2-7,TRBV7-2,TRBD1,TGTGCCGGCAGCCATTCCTCAGGGGGCTCCGAGCAGTACTTC,CAGSHSSGGSEQYF
.,TRBJ1-5,TRBV2,TRBD1,TGTGCCAGCAATAGACAGGGGGAGGATCAGCCCCAGCATTTT,CASNRQGEDQPQHF
few,TRBJ2-7,TRBV3-1,.,TGTGCCAGCAGCCAAGGGTGGGAGGCCTACGAGCAGTACTTC,CASSQGWEAYEQYF
few,TRBJ1-5,TRBV4-3,.,TGCGCCAGCAGCCAAGATTTCGGTCAGCCCCAGCATTTT,CASSQDFGQPQHF
.,TRBJ2-1,TRBV28,.,TGTGCCAGCAGTCCAGGGACTGCCTGGGGTGAGCAGTTCTTC,CASSPGTAWGEQFF
.,TRBJ2-5,TRBV7-3,TRBD2,TGTGCCAGCAGCTTACCTGGACTAGCGGGGGGTGAAGAGACCCAGTACTTC,CASSLPGLAGGEETQYF
.,TRBJ2-5,TRBV7-6,.,TGTGCCAGCAAACTTGGCCCCGGTAAAGAGACCCAGTACTTC,CASKLGPGKETQYF
.,TRBJ2-7,TRBV9,TRBD1,TGTGCCAGCAGCCCCTTAACAGGGGGTGGCGAGCAGTACTTC,CASSPLTGGGEQYF
.,TRBJ1-4,TRBV4-3,TRBD1,TGCGCCAGCAGCCAAAGCCGACAGGGCTTTCGCGAAAAACTGTTTTTT,CASSQSRQGFREKLFF
few,TRBJ2-7,TRBV6-2/TRBV6-3,.,TGTGCCAGCAGTAGTCTAAGCCTCGAGCAGTACTTC,CASSSLSLEQYF
.,TRBJ1-2,TRBV20-1,.,TGCAGTGCTAGAGATCTGCAGCGAACTAACTATGGCTACACCTTC,CSARDLQRTNYGYTF
few,TRBJ1-2,TRBV28,.,TGTGCCAGCAGTACAGGGTCCGCTGGCTACACCTTC,CASSTGSAGYTF
.,TRBJ2-3,TRBV4-3,.,TGCGCCAGCAGGGCCGAGACTAGAGTCCTCACAGATACGCAGTATTTT,CASRAETRVLTDTQYF
.,TRBJ1-2,TRBV12-3/TRBV12-4,.,TGTGCCGGCAGCCTGACAGTTGCCTATGGCTACACCTTC,CAGSLTVAYGYTF
.,TRBJ1-2,TRBV15,.,TGCGCCACCAGCAGAGATTCTTCTGCGGGGAGGGACTATGGCTACACCTTC,CATSRDSSAGRDYGYTF
.,TRBJ2-5,TRBV12-3/TRBV12-4,.,TGTGCCAGCAGTCGGGTCGGGGGTTGGCAAGAGACCCAGTACTTC,CASSRVGGWQETQYF
.,TRBJ2-1,TRBV6-5,TRBD1,TGTGCCAGCAGTTACTCGAAGCAGGGGGCAAGCCATGAGCAGTTCTTC,CASSYSKQGASHEQFF
.,TRBJ1-5,TRBV4-1,.,TGCGCCAGCAGCCCCACACTGGTCGAGGTCTGGGGAAATCAGCCCCAGCATTTT,CASSPTLVEVWGNQPQHF
once,TRBJ1-2,TRBV12-3/TRBV12-4,TRBD1,TGTGCCAGCAGGAAGGGACAGGGGAACGGCTACACCTTC,CASRKGQGNGYTF
few,TRBJ2-5,TRBV18,TRBD2,TGTGCCAGCTCACCAGAACTAGCGGTAACCCAAGAGACCCAGTACTTC,CASSPELAVTQETQYF
.,TRBJ1-1,TRBV13,.,TGTGCCAGCAGTCTTGGGGCAGGGGAATTGAACACTGAAGCTTTCTTT,CASSLGAGELNTEAFF
.,TRBJ2-5,TRBV5-1,.,TGCGCCAGCAGCCCCGGACGCTTCCAAGAGACCCAGTACTTC,CASSPGRFQETQYF
once,TRBJ1-6,TRBV7-3,.,TGTGCCAGCAGCTTATTCACAGGGAACAATTCACCCCTCCACTTT,CASSLFTGNNSPLHF